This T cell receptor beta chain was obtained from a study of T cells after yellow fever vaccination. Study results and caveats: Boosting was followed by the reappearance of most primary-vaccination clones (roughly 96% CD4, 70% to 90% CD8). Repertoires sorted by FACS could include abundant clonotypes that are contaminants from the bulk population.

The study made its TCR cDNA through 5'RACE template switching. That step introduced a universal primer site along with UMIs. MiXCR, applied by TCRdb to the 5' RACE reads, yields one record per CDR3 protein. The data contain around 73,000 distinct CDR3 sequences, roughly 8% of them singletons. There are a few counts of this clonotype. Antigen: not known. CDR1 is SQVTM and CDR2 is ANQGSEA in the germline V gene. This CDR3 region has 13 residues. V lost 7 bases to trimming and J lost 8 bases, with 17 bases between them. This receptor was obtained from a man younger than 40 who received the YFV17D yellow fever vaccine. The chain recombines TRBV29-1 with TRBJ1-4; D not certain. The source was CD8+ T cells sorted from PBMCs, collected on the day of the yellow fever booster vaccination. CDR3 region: CSANLGRAEKLFF. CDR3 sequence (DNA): TGCAGCGCGAATTTAGGGAGGGCGGAAAAACTGTTTTTT.